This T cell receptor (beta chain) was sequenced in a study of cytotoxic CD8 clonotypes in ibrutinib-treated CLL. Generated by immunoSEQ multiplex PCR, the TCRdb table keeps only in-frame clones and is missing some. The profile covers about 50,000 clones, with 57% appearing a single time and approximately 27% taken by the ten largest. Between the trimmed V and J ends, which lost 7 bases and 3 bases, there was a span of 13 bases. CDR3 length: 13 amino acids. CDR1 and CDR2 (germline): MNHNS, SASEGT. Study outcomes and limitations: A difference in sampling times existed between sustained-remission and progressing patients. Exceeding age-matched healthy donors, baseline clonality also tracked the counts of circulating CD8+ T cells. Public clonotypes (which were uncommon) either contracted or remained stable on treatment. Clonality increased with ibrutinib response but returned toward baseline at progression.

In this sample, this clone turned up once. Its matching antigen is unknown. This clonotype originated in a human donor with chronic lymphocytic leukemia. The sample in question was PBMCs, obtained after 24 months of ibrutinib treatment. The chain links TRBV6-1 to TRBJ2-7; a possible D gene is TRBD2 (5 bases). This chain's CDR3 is CASTPTGSYEQYF. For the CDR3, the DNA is TGTGCCAGCACCCCAACGGGGAGCTACGAGCAGTACTTC.